This T cell receptor beta chain was obtained from a study of blood T cells in healthy people across ages. This clonotype was recorded a few times. V was clipped by 3 bases and J by 0 bases; unmatched bases: 11. CDR3 length: 18 residues. The V gene's germline CDR1 is MNHNS and CDR2 SASEGT. Per-sample PBMC isolation yielded at least 6.5 million cells. With a J-beta primer mix and a sample-barcoded 5' primer, a second PCR ran about 6 to 11 cycles. TCRdb reanalysed the 5' RACE reads using MiXCR and keeps one entry per CDR3 protein. This table holds more than 1.4 million distinct CDR3 sequences, about 43% found once.

This clonotype originated in a young woman in good health. Sequencing used blood. The rearrangement uses TRBV6-1 and TRBJ2-3; 8 bases align to TRBD2. The CDR3 region has the DNA TGTGCCAGCAGTGAGTGGGAGCGGGGGATCTCTAGCACAGATACGCAGTATTTT. It encodes CASSEWERGISSTDTQYF.